The rows below give T cell receptor beta chains drawn from one sample of a study of response to subunit inactivated influenza vaccine. TCRdb used MiXCR to reprocess the RT-PCR reads, holding one entry per CDR3 protein. The table shows about 540,000 distinct CDR3 sequences, with approximately 20% occurring only once. These data were also reused for a study on T cells expressing NK-cell markers.

Sample: CD4+ T cells sorted from PBMCs, taken about 11 days after vaccination. The receptors derive from a man aged 45-65 years who received an inactivated influenza vaccine. Both conserved end residues are part of each CDR3. Fields, in order: D gene, V gene, J gene, clone size, CDR3 protein, CDR3 DNA. The D gene is left open where the match is weak. Some rows mark clone size as missing; the rest say once, few, many or name a class of expanded clone.

d_call: NA; v_call: TRBV11-2; j_call: TRBJ2-4; clone_size: few; cdr3_aa: CASKSIRSELAKNIQYF; cdr3_nt: TGTGCCAGCAAATCCATCCGGAGTGAACTAGCCAAAAACATTCAGTACTTC
d_call: NA; v_call: TRBV6-2/TRBV6-3; j_call: TRBJ2-1; clone_size: few; cdr3_aa: CASLKSSYNEQFF; cdr3_nt: TGTGCCAGCTTAAAGAGCTCCTACAATGAGCAGTTCTTC
d_call: NA; v_call: TRBV18; j_call: TRBJ2-7; clone_size: NA; cdr3_aa: CASSPEAQPLSEQYF; cdr3_nt: TGTGCCAGCTCACCAGAGGCACAGCCACTTTCCGAGCAGTACTTC
d_call: NA; v_call: TRBV20-1; j_call: TRBJ2-1; clone_size: NA; cdr3_aa: CSARSPRTPQYSEQFF; cdr3_nt: TGCAGTGCTAGGTCGCCGCGGACCCCCCAGTACAGTGAGCAGTTCTTC
d_call: TRBD1; v_call: TRBV7-9; j_call: TRBJ1-2; clone_size: many; cdr3_aa: CASSRSGTGSLGYTF; cdr3_nt: TGTGCCAGCAGTCGATCCGGGACAGGGTCCCTTGGCTACACCTTC
d_call: TRBD1; v_call: TRBV20-1; j_call: TRBJ1-4; clone_size: few; cdr3_aa: CSARDYRGEKLFF; cdr3_nt: TGCAGTGCTAGAGATTACAGGGGGGAAAAACTGTTTTTT
d_call: TRBD2; v_call: TRBV5-1; j_call: TRBJ2-1; clone_size: few; cdr3_aa: CASSIKSGTSGYNEQFF; cdr3_nt: TGCGCCAGCAGCATCAAGTCCGGGACTAGCGGTTACAATGAGCAGTTCTTC
d_call: TRBD2; v_call: TRBV9; j_call: TRBJ2-1; clone_size: few; cdr3_aa: CASSVSAGGKNEQFF; cdr3_nt: TGTGCCAGCAGCGTTTCGGCGGGAGGGAAGAATGAGCAGTTCTTC
d_call: NA; v_call: TRBV6-5; j_call: TRBJ1-5; clone_size: few; cdr3_aa: CASSYKGGSNQPQHF; cdr3_nt: TGTGCCAGCAGTTACAAGGGAGGGAGCAATCAGCCCCAGCATTTT
d_call: NA; v_call: TRBV5-1; j_call: TRBJ1-1; clone_size: NA; cdr3_aa: CASSGEYMNTEAFF; cdr3_nt: TGCGCCAGCAGCGGGGAGTACATGAACACTGAAGCTTTCTTT
d_call: TRBD1; v_call: TRBV12-3/TRBV12-4; j_call: TRBJ1-5; clone_size: NA; cdr3_aa: CASSLALTGGRQPQHF; cdr3_nt: TGTGCCAGCAGTTTAGCGCTCACAGGGGGTCGGCAGCCCCAGCATTTT
d_call: NA; v_call: TRBV29-1; j_call: TRBJ1-2; clone_size: many; cdr3_aa: CSVEDLGAGDRGYTF; cdr3_nt: TGCAGCGTTGAAGATTTGGGTGCGGGAGATCGGGGCTACACCTTC
d_call: TRBD2; v_call: TRBV7-2; j_call: TRBJ2-1; clone_size: NA; cdr3_aa: CASSKTSGGAFEQFF; cdr3_nt: TGTGCCAGCAGCAAGACTAGCGGGGGGGCCTTTGAGCAGTTCTTC
d_call: NA; v_call: TRBV11-1; j_call: TRBJ2-6; clone_size: NA; cdr3_aa: CASSFQGSNVLTF; cdr3_nt: TGTGCCAGCAGCTTCCAGGGGTCCAACGTCCTGACTTTC
d_call: NA; v_call: TRBV4-3; j_call: TRBJ2-1; clone_size: NA; cdr3_aa: CASSPLLHNEQFF; cdr3_nt: TGCGCCAGCAGCCCCTTACTCCACAATGAGCAGTTCTTC
d_call: TRBD1; v_call: TRBV5-1; j_call: TRBJ2-3; clone_size: NA; cdr3_aa: CASRQTTGGNTQYF; cdr3_nt: TGCGCCAGCAGACAAACTACAGGGGGAAATACGCAGTATTTT
d_call: NA; v_call: TRBV10-3; j_call: TRBJ1-1; clone_size: NA; cdr3_aa: CAISPLEGGPTEAFF; cdr3_nt: TGTGCCATCAGTCCCCTCGAAGGGGGACCCACTGAAGCTTTCTTT
d_call: NA; v_call: TRBV20-1; j_call: TRBJ2-7; clone_size: NA; cdr3_aa: CSARQGVTSYEQYF; cdr3_nt: TGCAGTGCTAGGCAGGGAGTAACTTCCTACGAGCAGTACTTC
d_call: NA; v_call: TRBV10-3; j_call: TRBJ1-1; clone_size: NA; cdr3_aa: CAISGYRDGMGGNTEAFF; cdr3_nt: TGTGCCATCAGTGGATACCGGGACGGTATGGGGGGGAACACTGAAGCTTTCTTT
d_call: NA; v_call: TRBV12-3/TRBV12-4; j_call: TRBJ2-5; clone_size: NA; cdr3_aa: CASSFWGARKETQYF; cdr3_nt: TGTGCCAGCAGTTTCTGGGGGGCGCGGAAAGAGACCCAGTACTTC
d_call: NA; v_call: TRBV7-8; j_call: TRBJ2-1; clone_size: many; cdr3_aa: CASSPSPSISRFF; cdr3_nt: TGTGCCAGCAGCCCCAGTCCAAGCATTAGCAGGTTCTTC
d_call: TRBD1; v_call: TRBV10-3; j_call: TRBJ2-5; clone_size: NA; cdr3_aa: CAISTGVQETQYF; cdr3_nt: TGTGCCATCAGTACAGGGGTCCAAGAGACCCAGTACTTC
d_call: TRBD2; v_call: TRBV3-1; j_call: TRBJ2-3; clone_size: once; cdr3_aa: CASSRGSPGLLSYTQYF; cdr3_nt: TGTGCCAGCAGCCGAGGATCCCCGGGACTACTTTCTTATACGCAGTATTTT
d_call: NA; v_call: TRBV27; j_call: TRBJ1-1; clone_size: NA; cdr3_aa: CASSSRQWNTEAFF; cdr3_nt: TGTGCCAGCAGTTCCAGGCAATGGAACACTGAAGCTTTCTTT
d_call: NA; v_call: TRBV5-1; j_call: TRBJ1-5; clone_size: few; cdr3_aa: CASSFGEGNQPQHF; cdr3_nt: TGCGCCAGCAGCTTCGGTGAGGGCAATCAGCCCCAGCATTTT
d_call: NA; v_call: TRBV2; j_call: TRBJ2-1; clone_size: NA; cdr3_aa: CASSVIGNEQFF; cdr3_nt: TGTGCCAGCAGTGTAATAGGCAATGAGCAGTTCTTC
d_call: TRBD1; v_call: TRBV12-3/TRBV12-4; j_call: TRBJ1-4; clone_size: few; cdr3_aa: CASSSGQGQKLFF; cdr3_nt: TGTGCCAGCAGCTCGGGACAGGGGCAAAAACTGTTTTTT
d_call: NA; v_call: TRBV10-3; j_call: TRBJ2-5; clone_size: NA; cdr3_aa: CAISGNGETQYF; cdr3_nt: TGTGCCATCAGTGGAAATGGAGAGACCCAGTACTTC
d_call: NA; v_call: TRBV6-1; j_call: TRBJ2-3; clone_size: few; cdr3_aa: CASSGGSRTQYF; cdr3_nt: TGTGCCAGCAGTGGCGGGTCAAGGACGCAGTATTTT
d_call: NA; v_call: TRBV6-5; j_call: TRBJ2-2; clone_size: NA; cdr3_aa: CASSYTPAVGGELFF; cdr3_nt: TGTGCCAGCAGTTACACCCCCGCGGTAGGCGGGGAGCTGTTTTTT
d_call: NA; v_call: TRBV4-3; j_call: TRBJ1-5; clone_size: few; cdr3_aa: CASSQDLTVTAQHF; cdr3_nt: TGCGCCAGCAGCCAAGATCTTACTGTCACGGCCCAGCATTTT
d_call: TRBD1; v_call: TRBV28; j_call: TRBJ2-3; clone_size: NA; cdr3_aa: CATSPTGGLDTQYF; cdr3_nt: TGTGCCACCTCTCCCACAGGGGGCCTAGATACGCAGTATTTT
d_call: NA; v_call: TRBV7-2; j_call: TRBJ2-3; clone_size: NA; cdr3_aa: CASSYSKGGTDTQYF; cdr3_nt: TGTGCCAGCAGCTACTCAAAGGGGGGCACAGATACGCAGTATTTT
d_call: NA; v_call: TRBV5-1; j_call: TRBJ2-1; clone_size: NA; cdr3_aa: CASSLRAVPQFF; cdr3_nt: TGCGCCAGCAGCTTGCGAGCCGTACCGCAGTTCTTC